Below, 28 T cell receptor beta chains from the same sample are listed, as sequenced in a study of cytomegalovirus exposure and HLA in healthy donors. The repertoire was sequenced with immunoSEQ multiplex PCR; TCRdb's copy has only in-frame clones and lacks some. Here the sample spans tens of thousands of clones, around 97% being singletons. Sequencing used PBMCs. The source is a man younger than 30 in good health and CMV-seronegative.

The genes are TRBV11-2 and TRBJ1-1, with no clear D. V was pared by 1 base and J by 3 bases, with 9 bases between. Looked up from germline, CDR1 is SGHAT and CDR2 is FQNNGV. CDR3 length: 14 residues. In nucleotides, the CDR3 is TGTGCCAGCAGCTTAGGAACTGGTCACACTGAAGCTTTCTTT. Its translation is CASSLGTGHTEAFF.

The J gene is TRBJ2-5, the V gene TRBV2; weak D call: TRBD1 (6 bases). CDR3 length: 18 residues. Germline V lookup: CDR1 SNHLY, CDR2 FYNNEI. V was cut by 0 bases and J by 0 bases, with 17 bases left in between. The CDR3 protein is CASSEAGTRDKDQETQYF. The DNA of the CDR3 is TGTGCCAGCAGTGAAGCAGGGACGAGGGACAAAGACCAAGAGACCCAGTACTTC.

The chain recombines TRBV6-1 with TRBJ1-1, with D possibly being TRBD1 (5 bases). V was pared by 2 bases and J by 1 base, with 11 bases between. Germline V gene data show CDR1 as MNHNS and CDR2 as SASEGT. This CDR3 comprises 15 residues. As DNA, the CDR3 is TGTGCCAGCAGTGAACGGGCGGGGGGGAACACTGAAGCTTTCTTT. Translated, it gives CASSERAGGNTEAFF.

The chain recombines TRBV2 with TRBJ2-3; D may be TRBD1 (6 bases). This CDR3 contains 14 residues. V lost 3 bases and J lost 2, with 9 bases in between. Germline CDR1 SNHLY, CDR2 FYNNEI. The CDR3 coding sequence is TGTGCCAGCAGTGATAGGACAGACACAGATACGCAGTATTTT. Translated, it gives CASSDRTDTDTQYF.

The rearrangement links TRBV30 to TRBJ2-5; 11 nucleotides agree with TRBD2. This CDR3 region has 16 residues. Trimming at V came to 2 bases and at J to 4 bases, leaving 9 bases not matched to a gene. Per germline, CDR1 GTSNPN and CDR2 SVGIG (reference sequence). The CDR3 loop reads CAWSTTLAGGPETQYF. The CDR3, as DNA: TGTGCCTGGAGTACTACTTTAGCGGGAGGGCCAGAGACCCAGTACTTC.

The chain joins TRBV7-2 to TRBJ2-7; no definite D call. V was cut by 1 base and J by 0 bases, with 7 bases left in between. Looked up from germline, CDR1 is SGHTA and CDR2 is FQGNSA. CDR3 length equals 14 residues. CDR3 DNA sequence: TGTGCCAGCAGCTTAGGTCGGAGCTCCTACGAGCAGTACTTC. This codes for CASSLGRSSYEQYF.

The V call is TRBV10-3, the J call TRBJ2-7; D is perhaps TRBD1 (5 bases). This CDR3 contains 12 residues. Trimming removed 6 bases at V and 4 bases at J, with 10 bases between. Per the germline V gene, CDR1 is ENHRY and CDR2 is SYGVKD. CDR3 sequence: CAIRTGPYEQYF. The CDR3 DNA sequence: TGTGCCATCAGAACAGGACCGTACGAGCAGTACTTC.

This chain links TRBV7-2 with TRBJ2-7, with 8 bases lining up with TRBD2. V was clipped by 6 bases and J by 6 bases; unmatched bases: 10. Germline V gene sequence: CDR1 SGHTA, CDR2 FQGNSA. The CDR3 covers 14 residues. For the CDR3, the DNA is TGTGCCAGCAGTTCCAGGATAAGCGGGAGCGAGCAGTACTTC. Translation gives CASSSRISGSEQYF. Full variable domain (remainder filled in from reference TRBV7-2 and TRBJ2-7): GAGVSQSPSNKVTEKGKDVELRCDPISGHTALYWYRQSLGQGLEFLIYFQGNSAPDKSGLPSDRFSAERTGGSVSTLTIQRTQQEDSAVYLCASSSRISGSEQYFGPGTRLTVT.

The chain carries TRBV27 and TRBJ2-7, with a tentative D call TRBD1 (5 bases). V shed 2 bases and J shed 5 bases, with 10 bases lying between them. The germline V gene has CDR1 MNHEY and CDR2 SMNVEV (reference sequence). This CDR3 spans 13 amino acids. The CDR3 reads CASSLGQVHEQYF. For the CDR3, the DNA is TGTGCCAGCAGTTTAGGACAAGTCCACGAGCAGTACTTC.

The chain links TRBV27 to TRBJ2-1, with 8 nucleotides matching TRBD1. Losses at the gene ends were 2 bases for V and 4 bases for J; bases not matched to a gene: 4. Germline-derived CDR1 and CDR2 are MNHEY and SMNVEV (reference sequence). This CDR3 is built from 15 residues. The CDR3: CASSLERTGYNEQFF. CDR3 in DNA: TGTGCCAGCAGTTTAGAGCGGACAGGGTACAATGAGCAGTTCTTC.

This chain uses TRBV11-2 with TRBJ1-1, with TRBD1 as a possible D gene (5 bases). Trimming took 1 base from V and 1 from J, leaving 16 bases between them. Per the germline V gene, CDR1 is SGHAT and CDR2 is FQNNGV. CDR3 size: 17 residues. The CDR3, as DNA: TGTGCCAGCAGCTTAGTGGGGACGGGAGCGTGGAACACTGAAGCTTTCTTT. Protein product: CASSLVGTGAWNTEAFF.

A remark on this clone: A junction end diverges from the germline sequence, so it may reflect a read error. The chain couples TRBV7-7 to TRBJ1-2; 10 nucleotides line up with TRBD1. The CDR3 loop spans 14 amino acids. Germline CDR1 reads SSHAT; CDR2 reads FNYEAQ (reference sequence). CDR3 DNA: TGTGCTAGCACCGGGACAGGGGATTCGAATGGCTACACCTTC. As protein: CASTGTGDSNGYTF.

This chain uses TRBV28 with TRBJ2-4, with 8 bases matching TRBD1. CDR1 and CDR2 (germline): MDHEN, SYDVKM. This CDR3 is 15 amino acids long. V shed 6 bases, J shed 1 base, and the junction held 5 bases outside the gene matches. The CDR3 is CASSPTGGAKNIQYF. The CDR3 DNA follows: TGTGCCAGCAGCCCTACAGGGGGGGCCAAAAACATTCAGTACTTC.

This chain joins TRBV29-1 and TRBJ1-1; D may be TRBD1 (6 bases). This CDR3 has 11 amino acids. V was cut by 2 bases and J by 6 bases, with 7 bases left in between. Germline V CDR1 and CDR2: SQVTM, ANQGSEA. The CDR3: CSVETGSEAFF. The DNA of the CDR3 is TGCAGCGTTGAAACAGGGTCTGAAGCTTTCTTT.

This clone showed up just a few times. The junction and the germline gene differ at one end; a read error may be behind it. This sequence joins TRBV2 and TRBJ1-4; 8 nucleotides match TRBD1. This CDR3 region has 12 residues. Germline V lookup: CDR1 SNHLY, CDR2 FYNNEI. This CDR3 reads CASRPIGQGNVF. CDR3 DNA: TGTGCCAGCAGACCGATAGGACAGGGCAATGTTTTT. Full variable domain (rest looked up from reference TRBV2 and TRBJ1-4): EPEVTQTPSHQVTQMGQEVILRCVPISNHLYFYWYRQILGQKVEFLVSFYNNEISEKSEIFDDQFSVERPDGSNFTLKIRSTKLEDSAMYFCASRPIGQGNVFGSGTQLSVL.

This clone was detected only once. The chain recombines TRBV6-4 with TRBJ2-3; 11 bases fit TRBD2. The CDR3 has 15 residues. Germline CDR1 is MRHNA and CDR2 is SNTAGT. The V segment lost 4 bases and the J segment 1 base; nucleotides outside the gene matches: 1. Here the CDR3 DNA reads TGTGCCAGCAGTGTACTAGCGGGAGGCACAGATACGCAGTATTTT. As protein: CASSVLAGGTDTQYF.

In DNA, the CDR3 is TGTGCCAGCAGCTTAAACTTCAATCAGCCCCAGCATTTT. Protein product: CASSLNFNQPQHF. The rearrangement uses TRBV7-9 and TRBJ1-5; D gene ambiguous. The CDR3 totals 13 residues. V lost 2 bases and J 3 bases, leaving 5 bases between the germline ends. Germline-derived CDR1 and CDR2 are SEHNR and FQNEAQ (reference sequence).

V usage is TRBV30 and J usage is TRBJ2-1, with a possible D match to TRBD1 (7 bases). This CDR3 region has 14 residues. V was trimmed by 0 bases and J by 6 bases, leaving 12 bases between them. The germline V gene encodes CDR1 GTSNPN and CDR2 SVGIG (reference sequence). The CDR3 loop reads CAWSVGTAGNEQFF. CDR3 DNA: TGTGCCTGGAGTGTTGGGACAGCGGGCAATGAGCAGTTCTTC.

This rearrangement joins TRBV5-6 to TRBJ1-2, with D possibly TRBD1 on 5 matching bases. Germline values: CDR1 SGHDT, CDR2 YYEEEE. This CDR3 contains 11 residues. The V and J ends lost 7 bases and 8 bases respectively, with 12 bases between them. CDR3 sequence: CASAREGGYTF. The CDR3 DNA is TGTGCCAGCGCCAGGGAGGGCGGCTACACCTTC.

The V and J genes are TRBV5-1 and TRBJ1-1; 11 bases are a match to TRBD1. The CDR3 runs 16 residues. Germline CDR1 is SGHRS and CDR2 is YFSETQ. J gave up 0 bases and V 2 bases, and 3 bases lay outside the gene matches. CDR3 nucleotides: TGCGCCAGCAGCTTCGGACAGGGGGCCTTGAACACTGAAGCTTTCTTT. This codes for CASSFGQGALNTEAFF.

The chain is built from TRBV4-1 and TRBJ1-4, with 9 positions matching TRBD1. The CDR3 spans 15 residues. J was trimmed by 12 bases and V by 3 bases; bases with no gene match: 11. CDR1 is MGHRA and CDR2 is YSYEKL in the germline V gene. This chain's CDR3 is CASSQDRGNRRELFF. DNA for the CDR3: TGCGCCAGCAGCCAGGACAGGGGAAATCGTCGGGAACTGTTTTTT.

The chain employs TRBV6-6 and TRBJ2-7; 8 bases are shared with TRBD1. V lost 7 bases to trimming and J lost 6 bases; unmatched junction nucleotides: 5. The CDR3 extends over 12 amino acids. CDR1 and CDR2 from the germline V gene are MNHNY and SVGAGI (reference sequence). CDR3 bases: TGTGCCAGCAAAGAAACAGGGGGCGAGCAGTACTTC. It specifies CASKETGGEQYF.

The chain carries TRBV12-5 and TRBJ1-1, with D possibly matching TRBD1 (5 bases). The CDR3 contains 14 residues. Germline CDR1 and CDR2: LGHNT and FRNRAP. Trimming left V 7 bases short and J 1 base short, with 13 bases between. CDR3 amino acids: CASATFGGNTEAFF. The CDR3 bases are TGTGCTAGTGCCACCTTCGGGGGGAACACTGAAGCTTTCTTT.

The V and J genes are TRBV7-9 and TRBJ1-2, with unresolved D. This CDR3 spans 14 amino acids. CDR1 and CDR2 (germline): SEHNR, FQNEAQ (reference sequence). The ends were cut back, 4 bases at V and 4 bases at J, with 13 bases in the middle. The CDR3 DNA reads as TGTGCCAGCAGCTCTCCGGGAAGCGGCTATGGCTACACCTTC. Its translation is CASSSPGSGYGYTF.

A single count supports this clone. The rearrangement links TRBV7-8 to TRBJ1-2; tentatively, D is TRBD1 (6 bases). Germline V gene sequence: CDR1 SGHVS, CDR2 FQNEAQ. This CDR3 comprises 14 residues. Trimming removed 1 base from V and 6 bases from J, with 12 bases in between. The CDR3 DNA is TGTGCCAGCAGCTTAGGCTCCAACAGGGATGGCTACACCTTC. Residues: CASSLGSNRDGYTF.

CDR3 nucleotides: TGCGCCAGCAGCTTGGTAGCGGGAAGCACAGATACGCAGTATTTT. Its protein is CASSLVAGSTDTQYF. The chain has TRBV5-1 and TRBJ2-3; the match to TRBD2 covers 8 bases. Germline V gene lookup returns CDR1 SGHRS and CDR2 YFSETQ. The CDR3 length is 15 residues. Trimming removed 0 bases from V and 0 bases from J; junction bases left unmatched: 0.

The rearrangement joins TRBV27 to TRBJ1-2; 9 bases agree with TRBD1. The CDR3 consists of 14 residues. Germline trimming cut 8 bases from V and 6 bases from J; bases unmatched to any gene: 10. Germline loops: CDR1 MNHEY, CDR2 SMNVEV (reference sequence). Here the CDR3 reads CASGATGGPHGYTF. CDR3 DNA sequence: TGTGCCAGCGGCGCGACAGGGGGACCTCATGGCTACACCTTC.

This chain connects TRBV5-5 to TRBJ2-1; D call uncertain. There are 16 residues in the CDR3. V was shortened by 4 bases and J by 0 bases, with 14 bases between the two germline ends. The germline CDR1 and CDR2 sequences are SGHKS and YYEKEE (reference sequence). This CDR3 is CASSPLGENSYNEQFF. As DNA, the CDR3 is TGTGCCAGCAGCCCCCTCGGAGAGAACTCCTACAATGAGCAGTTCTTC. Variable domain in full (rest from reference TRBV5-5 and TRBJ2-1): DAGVTQSPTHLIKTRGQQVTLRCSPISGHKSVSWYQQVLGQGPQFIFQYYEKEERGRGNFPDRFSARQFPNYSSELNVNALLLGDSALYLCASSPLGENSYNEQFFGPGTRLTVL.